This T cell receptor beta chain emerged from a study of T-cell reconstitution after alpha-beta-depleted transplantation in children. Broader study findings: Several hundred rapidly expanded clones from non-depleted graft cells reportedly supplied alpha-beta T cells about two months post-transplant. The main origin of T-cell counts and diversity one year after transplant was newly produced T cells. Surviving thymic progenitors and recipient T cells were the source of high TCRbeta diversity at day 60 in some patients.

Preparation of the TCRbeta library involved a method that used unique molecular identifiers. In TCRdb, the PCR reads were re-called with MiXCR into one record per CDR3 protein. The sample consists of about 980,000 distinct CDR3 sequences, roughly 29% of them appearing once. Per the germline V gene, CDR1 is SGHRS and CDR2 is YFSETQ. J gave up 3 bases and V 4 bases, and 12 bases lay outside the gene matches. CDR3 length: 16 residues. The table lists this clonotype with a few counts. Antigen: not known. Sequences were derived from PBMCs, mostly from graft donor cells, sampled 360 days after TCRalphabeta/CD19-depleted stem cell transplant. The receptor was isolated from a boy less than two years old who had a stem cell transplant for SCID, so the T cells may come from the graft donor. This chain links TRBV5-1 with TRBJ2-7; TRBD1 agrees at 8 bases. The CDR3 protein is CASSIGQGGPLYEQYF. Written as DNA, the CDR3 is TGCGCCAGCAGCATCGGACAGGGCGGCCCGCTCTACGAGCAGTACTTC.